The entry below gives a single TCR beta chain sequence along with its context. These data belong to a study of blood T cell repertoires in COVID-19. Overall study: Italy, Spain and the United States were the sources of the convalescent and acute COVID-19 samples. The cDNA or gDNA used as material had been derived from T cells, B-cell-depleted T cells, or PBMCs.

The method was immunoSEQ multiplex PCR; TCRdb's version includes in-frame clones alone and lacks a portion of them. Among over 400,000 clones listed, approximately 85% were seen once. The ends were cut back, 3 bases at V and 2 bases at J, with 5 bases in the middle. This CDR3 is 12 amino acids long. The germline CDR1 and CDR2 sequences are SGHTA and FQGNSA. This chain uses TRBV7-2 with TRBJ2-7; no clear D. Sequencing used peripheral blood. This sequence was found in a human donor in a cohort sampled during active COVID-19. CDR3 protein: CASSLGTYEQYF. The CDR3, as DNA: TGTGCCAGCAGCTTGGGCACCTACGAGCAGTACTTC. Combining the CDR3 with reference TRBV7-2 and TRBJ2-7 gives the whole variable domain GAGVSQSPSNKVTEKGKDVELRCDPISGHTALYWYRQSLGQGLEFLIYFQGNSAPDKSGLPSDRFSAERTGGSVSTLTIQRTQQEDSAVYLCASSLGTYEQYFGPGTRLTVT.